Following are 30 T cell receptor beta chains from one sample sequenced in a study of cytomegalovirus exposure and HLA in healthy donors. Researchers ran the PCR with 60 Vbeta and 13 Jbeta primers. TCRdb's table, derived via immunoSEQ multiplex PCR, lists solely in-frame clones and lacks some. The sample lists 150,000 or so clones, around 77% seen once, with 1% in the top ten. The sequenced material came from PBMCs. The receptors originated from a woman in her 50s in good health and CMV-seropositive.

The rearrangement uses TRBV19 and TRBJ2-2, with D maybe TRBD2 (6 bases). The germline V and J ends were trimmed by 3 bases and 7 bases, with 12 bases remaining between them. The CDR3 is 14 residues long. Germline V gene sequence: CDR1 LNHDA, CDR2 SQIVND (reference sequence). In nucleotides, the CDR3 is TGTGCCAGTAGTATTAGACTAGGGATCGGGGAGCTGTTTTTT. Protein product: CASSIRLGIGELFF. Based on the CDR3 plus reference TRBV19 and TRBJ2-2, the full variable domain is DGGITQSPKYLFRKEGQNVTLSCEQNLNHDAMYWYRQDPGQGLRLIYYSQIVNDFQKGDIAEGYSVSREKKESFPLTVTSAQKNPTAFYLCASSIRLGIGELFFGEGSRLTVL.

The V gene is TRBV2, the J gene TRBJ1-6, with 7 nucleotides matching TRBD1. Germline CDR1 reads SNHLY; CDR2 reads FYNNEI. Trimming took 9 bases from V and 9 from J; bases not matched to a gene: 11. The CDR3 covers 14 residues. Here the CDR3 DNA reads TGTGCCAGGGGTCCGGGACAGTCGGGTTCACCCCTCCACTTT. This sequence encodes CARGPGQSGSPLHF.

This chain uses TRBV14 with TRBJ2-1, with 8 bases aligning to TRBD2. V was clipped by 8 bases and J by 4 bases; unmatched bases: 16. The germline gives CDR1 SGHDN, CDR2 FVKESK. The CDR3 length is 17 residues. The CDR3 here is CASAPSRGAGVYNEQFF. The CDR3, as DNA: TGTGCCAGCGCCCCGAGCCGAGGAGCGGGAGTTTACAATGAGCAGTTCTTC.

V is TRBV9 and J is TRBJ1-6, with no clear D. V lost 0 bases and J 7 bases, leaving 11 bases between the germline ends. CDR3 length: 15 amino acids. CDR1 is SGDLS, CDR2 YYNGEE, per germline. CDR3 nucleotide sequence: TGTGCCAGCAGCGTAGAGTGGCGGGCGAATTCACCCCTCCACTTT. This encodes CASSVEWRANSPLHF.

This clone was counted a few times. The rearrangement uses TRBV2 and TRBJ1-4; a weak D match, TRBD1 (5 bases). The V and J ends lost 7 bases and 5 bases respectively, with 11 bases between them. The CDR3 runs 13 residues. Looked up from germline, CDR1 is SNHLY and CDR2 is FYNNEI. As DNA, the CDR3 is TGTGCCAGCACTCCGACAGAGAATGAAAAACTGTTTTTT. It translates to CASTPTENEKLFF.

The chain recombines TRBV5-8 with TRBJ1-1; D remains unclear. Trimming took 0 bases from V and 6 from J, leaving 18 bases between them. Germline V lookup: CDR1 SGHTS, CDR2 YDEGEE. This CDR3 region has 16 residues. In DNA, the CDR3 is TGTGCCAGCAGCTTGGGGGCAGGCCCAAGAAACGCTGAAGCTTTCTTT. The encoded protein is CASSLGAGPRNAEAFF.

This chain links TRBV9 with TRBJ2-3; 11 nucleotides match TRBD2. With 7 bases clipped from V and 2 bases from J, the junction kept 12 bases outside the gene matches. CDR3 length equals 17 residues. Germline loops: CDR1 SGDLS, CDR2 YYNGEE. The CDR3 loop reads CASGKIGTSGTTDTQYF. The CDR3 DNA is TGTGCCAGCGGGAAGATTGGGACTAGCGGAACCACAGATACGCAGTATTTT.

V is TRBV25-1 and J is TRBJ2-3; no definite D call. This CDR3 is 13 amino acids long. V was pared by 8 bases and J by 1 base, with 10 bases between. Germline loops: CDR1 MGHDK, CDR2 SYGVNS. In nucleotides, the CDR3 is TGTGCCAGCGCCCCTCGGGGCACAGATACGCAGTATTTT. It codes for CASAPRGTDTQYF.

In nucleotides, the CDR3 is TGCGCCAGCAGCTTGGCGACGGGAGGGCGTGAAGAGCAGTTCTTC. Its translation: CASSLATGGREEQFF. The chain carries TRBV5-1 and TRBJ2-1, with 8 bases matching TRBD2. Trimming cost V 0 bases and J 10 bases; bases outside gene matches: 9. Germline CDR1 SGHRS, CDR2 YFSETQ. The CDR3 length is 15 residues.

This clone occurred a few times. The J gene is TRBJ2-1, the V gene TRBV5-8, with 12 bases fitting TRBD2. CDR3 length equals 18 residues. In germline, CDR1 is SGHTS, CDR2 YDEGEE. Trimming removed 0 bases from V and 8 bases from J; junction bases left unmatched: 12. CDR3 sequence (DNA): TGTGCCAGCAGCTTGGTACTGACTAGCGGGAGTTTGTCCGATGAGCAGTTCTTC. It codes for CASSLVLTSGSLSDEQFF.

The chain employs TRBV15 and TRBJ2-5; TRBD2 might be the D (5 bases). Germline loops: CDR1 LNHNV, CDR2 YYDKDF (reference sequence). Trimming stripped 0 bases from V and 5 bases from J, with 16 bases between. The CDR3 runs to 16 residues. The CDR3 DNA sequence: TGTGCCACCAGCAGAGATCTGGGCGGGTTTGGGGAGACCCAGTACTTC. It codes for CATSRDLGGFGETQYF. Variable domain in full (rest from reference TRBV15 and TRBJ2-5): DAMVIQNPRYQVTQFGKPVTLSCSQTLNHNVMYWYQQKSSQAPKLLFHYYDKDFNNEADTPDNFQSRRPNTSFCFLDIRSPGLGDTAMYLCATSRDLGGFGETQYFGPGTRLLVL.

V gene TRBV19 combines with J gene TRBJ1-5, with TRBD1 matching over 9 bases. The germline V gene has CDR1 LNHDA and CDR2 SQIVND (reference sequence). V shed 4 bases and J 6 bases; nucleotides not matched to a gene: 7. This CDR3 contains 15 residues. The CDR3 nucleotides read TGTGCCAGTAGTAGGAAGGACAGGGGCGGTCAGCCCCAGCATTTT. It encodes CASSRKDRGGQPQHF.

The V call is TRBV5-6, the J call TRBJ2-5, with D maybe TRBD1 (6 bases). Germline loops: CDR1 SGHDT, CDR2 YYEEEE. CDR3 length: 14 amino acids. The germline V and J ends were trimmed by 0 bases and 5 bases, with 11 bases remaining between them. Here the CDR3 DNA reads TGTGCCAGCAGCTTGGGATGGGGGCGGGAGACCCAGTACTTC. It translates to CASSLGWGRETQYF.

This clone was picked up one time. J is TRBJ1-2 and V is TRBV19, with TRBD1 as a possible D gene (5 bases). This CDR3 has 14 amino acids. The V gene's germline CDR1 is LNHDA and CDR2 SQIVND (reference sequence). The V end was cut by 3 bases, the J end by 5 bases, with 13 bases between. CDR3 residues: CASSMAGFVYGYTF. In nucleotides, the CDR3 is TGTGCCAGTAGTATGGCAGGGTTCGTTTATGGCTACACCTTC.

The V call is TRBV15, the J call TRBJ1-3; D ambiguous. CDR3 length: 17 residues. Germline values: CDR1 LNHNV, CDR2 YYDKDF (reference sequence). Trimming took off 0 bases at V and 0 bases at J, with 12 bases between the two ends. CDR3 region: CATSRDRNSYSGNTIYF. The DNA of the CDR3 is TGTGCCACCAGCAGAGATCGTAACTCCTACTCTGGAAACACCATATATTTT.

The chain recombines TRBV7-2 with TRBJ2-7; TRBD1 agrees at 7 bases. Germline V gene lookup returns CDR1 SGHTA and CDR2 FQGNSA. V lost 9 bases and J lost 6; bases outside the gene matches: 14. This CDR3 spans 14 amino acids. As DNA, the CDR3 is TGTGCCAGAAGCCTCGGACAGGCAGTATCCGAGCAGTACTTC. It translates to CARSLGQAVSEQYF.

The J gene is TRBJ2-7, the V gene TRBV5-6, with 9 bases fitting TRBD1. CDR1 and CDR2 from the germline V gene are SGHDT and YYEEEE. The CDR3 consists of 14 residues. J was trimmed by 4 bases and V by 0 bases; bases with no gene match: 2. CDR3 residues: CASSLAGTGYEQYF. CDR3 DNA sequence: TGTGCCAGCAGCTTGGCAGGGACAGGGTACGAGCAGTACTTC. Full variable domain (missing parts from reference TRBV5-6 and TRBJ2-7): DAGVTQSPTHLIKTRGQQVTLRCSPKSGHDTVSWYQQALGQGPQFIFQYYEEEERQRGNFPDRFSGHQFPNYSSELNVNALLLGDSALYLCASSLAGTGYEQYFGPGTRLTVT.

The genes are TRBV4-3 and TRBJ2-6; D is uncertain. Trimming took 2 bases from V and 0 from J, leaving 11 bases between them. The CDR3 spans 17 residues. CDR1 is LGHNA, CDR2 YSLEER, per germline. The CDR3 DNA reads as TGCGCCAGCAGCCAACGACGGGTGGACTCTGGGGCCAACGTCCTGACTTTC. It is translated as CASSQRRVDSGANVLTF.

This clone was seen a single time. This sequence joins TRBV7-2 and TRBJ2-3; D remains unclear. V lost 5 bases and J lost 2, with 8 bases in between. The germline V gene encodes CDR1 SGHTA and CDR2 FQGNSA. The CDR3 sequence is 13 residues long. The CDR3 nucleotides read TGTGCCAGCAGCCCACTATTCACAGATACGCAGTATTTT. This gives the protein CASSPLFTDTQYF.

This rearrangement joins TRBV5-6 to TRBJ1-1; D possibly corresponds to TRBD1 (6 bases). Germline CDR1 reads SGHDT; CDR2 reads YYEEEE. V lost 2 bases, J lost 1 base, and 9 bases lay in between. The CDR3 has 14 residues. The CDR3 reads CASSFGGWNTEAFF. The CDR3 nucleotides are TGTGCCAGCAGCTTTGGGGGCTGGAACACTGAAGCTTTCTTT.

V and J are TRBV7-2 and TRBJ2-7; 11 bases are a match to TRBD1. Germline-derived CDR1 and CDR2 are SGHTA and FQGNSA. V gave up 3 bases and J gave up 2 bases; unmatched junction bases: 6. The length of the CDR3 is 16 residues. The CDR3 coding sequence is TGTGCCAGCAGCTTGGAGTGGGGACAGGGGGCCTACGAGCAGTACTTC. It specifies CASSLEWGQGAYEQYF.

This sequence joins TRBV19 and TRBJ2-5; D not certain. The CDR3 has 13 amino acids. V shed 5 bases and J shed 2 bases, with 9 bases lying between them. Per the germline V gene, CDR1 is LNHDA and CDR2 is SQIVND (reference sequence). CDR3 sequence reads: CASSYAVQETQYF. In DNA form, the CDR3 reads TGTGCCAGTAGTTACGCGGTACAAGAGACCCAGTACTTC.

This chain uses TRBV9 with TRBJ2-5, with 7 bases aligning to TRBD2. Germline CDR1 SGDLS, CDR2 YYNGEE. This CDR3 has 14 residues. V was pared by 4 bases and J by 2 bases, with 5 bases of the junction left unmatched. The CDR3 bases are TGTGCCAGCAGCCCCCGGGAGGCGCAAGAGACCCAGTACTTC. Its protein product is CASSPREAQETQYF.

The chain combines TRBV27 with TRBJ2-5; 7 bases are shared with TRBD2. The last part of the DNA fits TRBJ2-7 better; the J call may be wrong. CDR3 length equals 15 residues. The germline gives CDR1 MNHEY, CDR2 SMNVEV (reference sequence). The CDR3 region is CASSLRRGESYEQYF. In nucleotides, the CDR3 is TGTGCCAGCAGTCTGAGACGGGGGGAGAGCTACGAGCAGTACTTC.

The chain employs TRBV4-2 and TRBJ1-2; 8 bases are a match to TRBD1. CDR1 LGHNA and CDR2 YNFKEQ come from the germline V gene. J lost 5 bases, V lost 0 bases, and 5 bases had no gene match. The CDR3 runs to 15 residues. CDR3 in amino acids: CASSQDRTGGYGYTF. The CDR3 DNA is TGTGCCAGCAGCCAAGATCGTACAGGGGGATATGGCTACACCTTC.

CDR3 DNA: TGCGCCAGCAGCTTACAGGGGGCCGGCACTGAAGCTTTCTTT. It codes for CASSLQGAGTEAFF. The chain links TRBV5-1 to TRBJ1-1; TRBD1 matches at 9 bases. The V segment lost 2 bases and the J segment 4 bases; nucleotides outside the gene matches: 3. This CDR3 has 14 residues. Germline loops: CDR1 SGHRS, CDR2 YFSETQ.

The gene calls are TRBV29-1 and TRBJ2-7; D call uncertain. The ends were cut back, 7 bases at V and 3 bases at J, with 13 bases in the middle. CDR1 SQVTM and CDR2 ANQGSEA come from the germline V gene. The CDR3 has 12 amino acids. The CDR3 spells CSAYDSSYEQYF. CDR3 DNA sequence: TGCAGCGCTTACGACTCAAGCTACGAGCAGTACTTC.

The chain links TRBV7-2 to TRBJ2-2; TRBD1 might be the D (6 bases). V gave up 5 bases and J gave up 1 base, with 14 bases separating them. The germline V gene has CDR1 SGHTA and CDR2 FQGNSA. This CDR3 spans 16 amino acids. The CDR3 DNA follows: TGTGCCAGCAGCCCCCGAAGGGGACAGAACACCGGGGAGCTGTTTTTT. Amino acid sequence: CASSPRRGQNTGELFF. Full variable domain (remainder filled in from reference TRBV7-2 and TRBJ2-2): GAGVSQSPSNKVTEKGKDVELRCDPISGHTALYWYRQSLGQGLEFLIYFQGNSAPDKSGLPSDRFSAERTGGSVSTLTIQRTQQEDSAVYLCASSPRRGQNTGELFFGEGSRLTVL.

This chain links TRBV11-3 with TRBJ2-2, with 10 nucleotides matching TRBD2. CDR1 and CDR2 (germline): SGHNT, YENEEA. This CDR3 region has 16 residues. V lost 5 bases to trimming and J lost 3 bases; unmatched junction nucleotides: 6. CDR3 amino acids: CASSRRAGGYTGELFF. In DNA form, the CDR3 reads TGTGCCAGCAGCCGCAGAGCGGGAGGGTACACCGGGGAGCTGTTTTTT.

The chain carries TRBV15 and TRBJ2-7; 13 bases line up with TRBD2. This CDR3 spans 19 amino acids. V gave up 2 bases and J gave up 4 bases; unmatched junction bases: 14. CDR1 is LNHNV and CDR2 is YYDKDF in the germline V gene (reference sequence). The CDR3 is CATSRSRSRLAGGRYEQYF. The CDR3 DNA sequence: TGTGCCACCAGCAGATCCCGCTCCAGACTAGCGGGAGGACGTTACGAGCAGTACTTC.